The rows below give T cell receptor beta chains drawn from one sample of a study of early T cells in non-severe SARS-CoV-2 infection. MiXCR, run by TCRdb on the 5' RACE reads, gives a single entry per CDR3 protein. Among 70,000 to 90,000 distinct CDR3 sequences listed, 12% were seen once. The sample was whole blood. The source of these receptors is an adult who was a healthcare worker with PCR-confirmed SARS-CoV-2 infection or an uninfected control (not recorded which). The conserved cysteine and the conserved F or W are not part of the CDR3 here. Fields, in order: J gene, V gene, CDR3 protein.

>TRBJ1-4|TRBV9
ASSGTGRDEKLF
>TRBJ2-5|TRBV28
ASSFTYGGETQY
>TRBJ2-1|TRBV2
ASNSYNEQF
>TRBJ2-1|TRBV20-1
SARGRAGTSAYNEQF
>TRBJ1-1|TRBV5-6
ASSLGGVSEAF
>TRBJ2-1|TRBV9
ASSVRGTSGDNEQF
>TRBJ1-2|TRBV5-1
ASSAGGGSYGYT
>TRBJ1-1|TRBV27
ASSGQGVGREAF
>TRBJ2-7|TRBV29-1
SVVSDSYEQY
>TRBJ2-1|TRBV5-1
ASSPEAGPSSYNEQF
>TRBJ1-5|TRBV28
ASRQGSNQPQH
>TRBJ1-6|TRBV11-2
ASSPGQWDYNSPLH
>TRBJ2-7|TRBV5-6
ASSPLPGGAYEQY
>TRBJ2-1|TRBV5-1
ASSGGQGGNEQF
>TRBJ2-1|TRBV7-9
ASRWTSGAPYNEQF
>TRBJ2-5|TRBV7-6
ASSSGLAGPQETQY
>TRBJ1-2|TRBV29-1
SALTDNPGAYGYT
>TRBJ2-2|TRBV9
ASTGSPPGELF
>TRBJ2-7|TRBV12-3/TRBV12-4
ASRKDVGMSPYEQY
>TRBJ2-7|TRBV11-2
ASSLEYRAVYEQY
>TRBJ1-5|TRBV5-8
ASTLERGQPQH
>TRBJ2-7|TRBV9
ASSPNHNAIYEQY
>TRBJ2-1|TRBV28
ASIQVLAGGGEQF
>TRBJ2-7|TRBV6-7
ASSMGQGPSYEQY
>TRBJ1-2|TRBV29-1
SVETDTYGYT
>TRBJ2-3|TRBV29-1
SVSGHSSGTDTQY
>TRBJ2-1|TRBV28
ASSLLASGGHEQF
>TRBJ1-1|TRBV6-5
ASSYWTGGTEVF